This is a list of T cell receptor beta chains from one sample in a study of monozygotic twins with cystic fibrosis. Clones were sequenced by immunoSEQ multiplex PCR, and TCRdb holds only the in-frame ones, with some missing. The sample lists 20,000 to 30,000 clones, roughly 97% occurring once. Material: blood. Source of these receptors: a girl aged 2-10 years with cystic fibrosis. CDR3s include the opening cysteine and the closing phenylalanine or tryptophan. A D gene is named only where the DNA matches it firmly. Some rows have no size entry. The others give once, few or many, or a class for an expanded clone.

d_gene	v_gene	j_gene	abundance	CDR3nt	CDR3aa
NA	TRBV7-8	TRBJ2-5	NA	TGTGCCAGCAGCCCTACGGCCCTCCAAGAGACCCAGTACTTC	CASSPTALQETQYF
NA	TRBV6-6	TRBJ2-3	NA	TGTGCCAGCAGTTCCGGTGTGGCGGATACGCAGTATTTT	CASSSGVADTQYF
NA	TRBV30	TRBJ1-4	NA	TGTGCCTGGATGGGGGCGGCTAATGAAAAACTGTTTTTT	CAWMGAANEKLFF
NA	TRBV19	TRBJ1-1	NA	TGTGCCAGTAGCTGGACCGGTATGAACACTGAAGCTTTCTTT	CASSWTGMNTEAFF
TRBD1	TRBV6-5	TRBJ2-2	once	TGTGCCAGCTTCGGGACAGGGGGAGTATTCGGGGAGCTGTTTTTT	CASFGTGGVFGELFF
NA	TRBV5-1	TRBJ2-7	NA	TGCGCCAGCAGCTTGATCGGGTCCAGCGGAGCCTACGAGCAGTACTTC	CASSLIGSSGAYEQYF
TRBD2	TRBV10-1	TRBJ2-3	once	TGCGCCAGCAGCCCGGGGGGGACTAGCGGGAGAACAGATACGCAGTATTTT	CASSPGGTSGRTDTQYF
TRBD1	TRBV5-1	TRBJ1-5	NA	TGCGCCAGCAGCTCGGGACAGCCGGAGGGTCAGCCCCAGCATTTT	CASSSGQPEGQPQHF
NA	TRBV9	TRBJ1-4	once	TGTGCCAGCAGCTTCGAATCGGGGGGGAGGCTGTTTTTT	CASSFESGGRLFF
TRBD1	TRBV5-1	TRBJ2-7	NA	TGCGCCAGCAGCTTGGATGGGACAGGGTTTACCTACGAGCAGTACTTC	CASSLDGTGFTYEQYF
NA	TRBV4-1	TRBJ2-7	NA	TGCGCCAGCAGCCAGGCAGGGACCCCTTACTACGAGCAGTACTTC	CASSQAGTPYYEQYF
TRBD1	TRBV2	TRBJ1-1	once	TGTGCCAGCAGTGAACAGGGGGTCACCACTGAAGCTTTCTTT	CASSEQGVTTEAFF
NA	TRBV29-1	TRBJ2-3	NA	TGCAGCGTTGATAAGACGGGACTTGACACAGATACGCAGTATTTT	CSVDKTGLDTDTQYF
NA	TRBV7-2	TRBJ1-3	NA	TGTGCCAGCAGCTCCGAAAGAAACACCATATATTTT	CASSSERNTIYF
TRBD2	TRBV7-2	TRBJ2-3	NA	TGTGCCAGCAGCTTAGTGGGAGGGGTCCCAGATACGCAGTATTTT	CASSLVGGVPDTQYF
TRBD1	TRBV6-4	TRBJ2-1	NA	TGTGCCAGCAGACCGGGACAGGGGGACAATGAGCAGTTCTTC	CASRPGQGDNEQFF
NA	TRBV9	TRBJ1-5	NA	TGTGCCAGCAGCCCCGGGCTACATCAGCCCCAGCATTTT	CASSPGLHQPQHF
NA	TRBV6-1	TRBJ1-2	NA	TGTGCCAGCAGTGGAAAAGGACGGCCCTATGGCTACACCTTC	CASSGKGRPYGYTF
NA	TRBV28	TRBJ2-1	NA	TGTGCCAGCAGTTTATACAATGAGCAGTTCTTC	CASSLYNEQFF
TRBD2	TRBV4-1	TRBJ2-7	few	TGCGCCAGCAGCCAAGAGGGGACTAGCGGTTACGAGCAGTACTTC	CASSQEGTSGYEQYF
TRBD1	TRBV7-2	TRBJ2-7	NA	TGTGCCAGCAGCTCGGGACAGGTCACCTACGAGCAGTACTTC	CASSSGQVTYEQYF
TRBD1	TRBV27	TRBJ2-7	NA	TGTGCCAGCAGCACGAATGGACAGGGCCCCTACGAGCAGTACTTC	CASSTNGQGPYEQYF
NA	TRBV27	TRBJ2-7	NA	TGTGCCAGCAGGCGGCGGGTTAGCTCCTACGAGCAGTACTTC	CASRRRVSSYEQYF
NA	TRBV2	TRBJ2-3	NA	TGTGCCAGCAGTGAAACTAGCTTGGTCCCAGATACGCAGTATTTT	CASSETSLVPDTQYF
TRBD2	TRBV7-2	TRBJ2-5	once	TGTGCCAGCAGCGAAAGCGGGAGGGGTCGAGAGACCCAGTACTTC	CASSESGRGRETQYF
NA	TRBV7-2	TRBJ2-5	NA	TGTGCCAGCAGCTTAGGATCCCAAGAGACCCAGTACTTC	CASSLGSQETQYF
TRBD1	TRBV27	TRBJ1-2	NA	TGTGCCAGCAGTTTTTTCGGGACAGGGGGCGCGGTGGATGGCTACACCTTC	CASSFFGTGGAVDGYTF
NA	TRBV18	TRBJ2-3	once	TGTGCCAGCTCACCGATCGGGGGGCATAACGGAGATACGCAGTATTTT	CASSPIGGHNGDTQYF